This T cell receptor (beta chain) was identified in a study of blood T cells in healthy people across ages. The CDR3 has 13 residues. Trimming pared 8 bases from V and 2 bases from J, leaving 7 bases between. Per germline, CDR1 SNHLY and CDR2 FYNNEI. This clonotype occurred a few times. A second about 6 to 12 cycle PCR used barcoded and J-beta primers. TCRdb recomputed calls from the 5' RACE reads with MiXCR, one row per CDR3 protein. The data hold about 1,600,000 distinct CDR3 sequences, with approximately 40% observed a single time. Total RNA, at least 6 micrograms per sample, was extracted from PBMCs.

Sequenced: blood. V usage is TRBV2 and J usage is TRBJ2-6; D gene uncertain. The source of this sequence is a woman younger than 30 in good health. CDR3 bases: TGTGCCAGCCTCCACGCTGGGGCCAACGTCCTGACTTTC. This encodes CASLHAGANVLTF.